The 26 T cell receptor beta chains in this list originate from one sample, sequenced in a study of Graves' ophthalmopathy and Graves' hyperthyroidism. Transcripts of RNA were the source for amplifying TCR beta CDR3 regions. HTBI primers served in a first-round RT-PCR, which a second-round multiplex PCR followed. TCRdb reprocessed the multiplex PCR reads with MiXCR, giving one entry per CDR3 protein. The sample includes 200,000 to 250,000 distinct CDR3 sequences, around 50% seen only once; the top ten take over 40%. The sequenced material came from peripheral blood. The receptors come from an adult man with Graves' ophthalmopathy.

This clonotype occurred a few times. The chain links TRBV2 to TRBJ2-7; D ambiguous. Deletions cut 6 bases from V and 4 bases from J, with 4 bases between. Germline V lookup: CDR1 SNHLY, CDR2 FYNNEI. The CDR3 runs 10 residues. The CDR3 region is CASRVYEQYF. In nucleotides, the CDR3 is TGTGCCAGCAGGGTATACGAGCAGTACTTC. The variable domain in full, with the rest retrieved from reference TRBV2 and TRBJ2-7, is EPEVTQTPSHQVTQMGQEVILRCVPISNHLYFYWYRQILGQKVEFLVSFYNNEISEKSEIFDDQFSVERPDGSNFTLKIRSTKLEDSAMYFCASRVYEQYFGPGTRLTVT.

In its sample, this clonotype was seen many times. The chain combines TRBV10-2 with TRBJ1-1; maybe TRBD1 (6 bases). The germline CDR1 and CDR2 sequences are WSHSY and SAAADI. Deletions cut 3 bases from V and 8 bases from J, with 13 bases between. The CDR3 totals 13 residues. The CDR3 bases are TGCGCCAGCAGTGAAGACGGGACATTGGAAGCTTTCTTT. This translates into CASSEDGTLEAFF.

This clonotype was seen only a few times. The chain combines TRBV2 with TRBJ2-2; 7 nucleotides line up with TRBD2. From germline, CDR1 is SNHLY and CDR2 FYNNEI. The junction had 10 bases not matched to a gene; V was cut back by 6 bases and J by 6 bases. CDR3 length: 15 residues. Here the CDR3 DNA reads TGTGCCAGCAGGAAAGGGATAGCGGGCCCCGGGGAGCTGTTTTTT. Translated: CASRKGIAGPGELFF. Together with reference TRBV2 and TRBJ2-2, the CDR3 gives the full variable domain: EPEVTQTPSHQVTQMGQEVILRCVPISNHLYFYWYRQILGQKVEFLVSFYNNEISEKSEIFDDQFSVERPDGSNFTLKIRSTKLEDSAMYFCASRKGIAGPGELFFGEGSRLTVL.

J is TRBJ2-2 and V is TRBV7-9, with 7 positions matching TRBD2. Germline V lookup: CDR1 SEHNR, CDR2 FQNEAQ (reference sequence). Trimming cost V 5 bases and J 2 bases; bases outside gene matches: 8. The CDR3 consists of 16 residues. CDR3 coding DNA: TGTGCCAGCAGCGTGACTAGCTGGTATAACACCGGGGAGCTGTTTTTT. Translating it yields CASSVTSWYNTGELFF.

The V call is TRBV7-9, the J call TRBJ2-7; 7 positions match TRBD1. V shed 6 bases, J shed 2 bases, and the junction held 4 bases outside the gene matches. Germline-derived CDR1 and CDR2 are SEHNR and FQNEAQ (reference sequence). There are 13 residues in the CDR3. The CDR3 reads CASRTGEAYEQYF. CDR3 nucleotides: TGTGCCAGCAGAACAGGGGAAGCCTACGAGCAGTACTTC.

This clonotype was seen a few times. This chain links TRBV20-1 with TRBJ1-4; 12 bases fit TRBD1. J gave up 7 bases and V 2 bases, and 8 bases lay outside the gene matches. Germline V gene lookup returns CDR1 DFQATT and CDR2 SNEGSKA (reference sequence). This CDR3 has 16 residues. This CDR3 is CSARTPGTGGGEKLFF. CDR3 nucleotide sequence: TGCAGTGCTAGAACTCCCGGGACAGGGGGCGGTGAAAAACTGTTTTTT.

There are a few counts of this clonotype. The chain joins TRBV7-3 to TRBJ2-5; possible D gene TRBD1, 6 bases. V was clipped by 1 base and J by 5 bases, with 14 bases between them. The germline CDR1 and CDR2 sequences are SGHTA and FQGTGA. The CDR3 is made up of 15 amino acids. CDR3 in DNA: TGTGCCAGCAGCTTAATCGGACGGACAGCGGAGACCCAGTACTTC. Protein product: CASSLIGRTAETQYF.

The chain couples TRBV10-3 to TRBJ1-4, with 9 bases fitting TRBD1. This CDR3 region has 15 residues. The trim removed 6 bases at V and 6 bases at J, leaving 8 bases unmatched. The V gene's germline CDR1 is ENHRY and CDR2 SYGVKD. This CDR3 is CAISGDRAVDEKLFF. DNA of the CDR3: TGTGCCATCAGCGGGGACAGGGCAGTGGATGAAAAACTGTTTTTT.

J is TRBJ1-5 and V is TRBV18, with D unresolved. Trimming stripped 6 bases from V and 0 bases from J, with 12 bases between. Germline V CDR1 and CDR2: KGHSH, LQKENI. This CDR3 is 15 amino acids long. The CDR3 region is CASSRSTDSNQPQHF. The CDR3 DNA follows: TGTGCCAGCTCCCGTTCAACCGATAGCAATCAGCCCCAGCATTTT.

In regard to this clonotype: The missing conserved phenylalanine or tryptophan at the end of this CDR3 makes a read error likely. This CDR3 is CSARDLGADEQYL. Here the CDR3 DNA reads TGCAGTGCTAGAGATCTGGGGGCCGACGAGCAGTACCTC. This sequence joins TRBV20-1 and TRBJ2-7, with D perhaps matching TRBD1 (6 bases). The germline gives CDR1 DFQATT, CDR2 SNEGSKA (reference sequence). This CDR3 spans 13 amino acids. Trimming stripped 0 bases from V and 5 bases from J, with 11 bases between.

The table lists this clonotype with many counts. The chain employs TRBV15 and TRBJ2-5; TRBD1 might be the D (5 bases). The length of the CDR3 is 13 residues. Trimming pared 2 bases from V and 5 bases from J, leaving 9 bases between. Germline V CDR1 and CDR2: LNHNV, YYDKDF (reference sequence). CDR3 sequence: CATSRWGSETQYF. CDR3 bases: TGTGCCACCAGCAGATGGGGCAGCGAGACCCAGTACTTC.

The J gene is TRBJ2-7, the V gene TRBV28, with TRBD2 identical over 10 bases. Germline V CDR1 and CDR2: MDHEN, SYDVKM. Germline trimming cut 5 bases from V and 6 bases from J; bases unmatched to any gene: 4. The CDR3 runs to 13 residues. In DNA, the CDR3 is TGTGCCAGCAGTGGACTAGCGGCCTCCGAGCAGTACTTC. This encodes CASSGLAASEQYF.

The V and J genes are TRBV2 and TRBJ2-7; the D is unclear. Germline loops: CDR1 SNHLY, CDR2 FYNNEI. CDR3 length: 14 amino acids. V lost 6 bases to trimming and J lost 0 bases, with 12 bases between them. CDR3 coding DNA: TGTGCCAGCAGCCGTCCGTCGATCTCCTACGAGCAGTACTTC. It translates to CASSRPSISYEQYF.

V usage is TRBV12-3 or TRBV12-4 and J usage is TRBJ1-2; tentatively, D is TRBD1 (6 bases). The length of the CDR3 is 14 residues. Trimming took 6 bases from V and 2 from J, leaving 13 bases between them. The CDR3 DNA is TGTGCCAGCAGCCGGACAGCGATCAACTATGGCTACACCTTC. Its translation is CASSRTAINYGYTF.

This chain connects TRBV12-3 or TRBV12-4 to TRBJ1-2; TRBD1 might be the D (6 bases). Trimming stripped 4 bases from V and 2 bases from J, with 14 bases between. This CDR3 is 15 amino acids long. The CDR3 region has the DNA TGTGCCAGCAGTTCCACCGGGACATTAAACTATGGCTACACCTTC. It translates to CASSSTGTLNYGYTF.

The table lists this clonotype with many counts. The CDR3 nucleotides are TGTGCCAGCAGCTCCGGACAGGGAGGAATAGCGGGTTCACCCCTCCACTTT. Amino acid sequence: CASSSGQGGIAGSPLHF. This chain links TRBV7-6 with TRBJ1-6; 8 nucleotides align to TRBD1. Germline loops: CDR1 SGHVS, CDR2 FNYEAQ. The junction had 14 bases not matched to a gene; V was cut back by 4 bases and J by 9 bases. This CDR3 has 17 residues.

This chain links TRBV20-1 with TRBJ1-1; D gene uncertain. The CDR3 runs 12 residues. Germline CDR1 and CDR2: DFQATT and SNEGSKA (reference sequence). V lost 4 bases and J lost 6, with 12 bases in between. CDR3 in amino acids: CSAKEVAAEAFF. CDR3 bases: TGCAGTGCTAAAGAAGTTGCCGCTGAAGCTTTCTTT.

The chain uses TRBV19 and TRBJ1-1; TRBD1 is a possible D gene (6 bases). The CDR3 spans 15 residues. CDR1 is LNHDA and CDR2 is SQIVND in the germline V gene (reference sequence). V lost 4 bases to trimming and J lost 3 bases, with 15 bases between them. CDR3 in amino acids: CASSTYRVGDTEAFF. Here the CDR3 DNA reads TGTGCCAGTAGTACATACAGGGTCGGTGACACTGAAGCTTTCTTT.

This clonotype was found once. Since no conserved phenylalanine or tryptophan closes the CDR3, a read error is the likely cause. V usage is TRBV5-1 and J usage is TRBJ1-2; 7 bases line up with TRBD1. In germline, CDR1 is SGHRS, CDR2 YFSETQ. V trimming: 4 bases; J trimming: 2 bases; junction bases outside the gene matches: 5. The CDR3 contains 14 residues. CDR3 in DNA: TGCGCCAGCAGCGACCAGGGGGGAAACTATGGCTACACCTCC. It is translated as CASSDQGGNYGYTS.

This clonotype was counted many times. The CDR3 DNA reads as TGTGCCAGCAACCCGTTAAACACTGAAGCTTTCTTT. Encoded protein: CASNPLNTEAFF. The V call is TRBV2, the J call TRBJ1-1, with D unresolved. V lost 7 bases, J lost 2 bases, and 8 bases lay in between. CDR3 size: 12 residues. Germline CDR1 SNHLY, CDR2 FYNNEI. Drawing the rest from reference TRBV2 and TRBJ1-1, the complete variable domain is EPEVTQTPSHQVTQMGQEVILRCVPISNHLYFYWYRQILGQKVEFLVSFYNNEISEKSEIFDDQFSVERPDGSNFTLKIRSTKLEDSAMYFCASNPLNTEAFFGQGTRLTVV.

The gene calls are TRBV3-1 and TRBJ1-2; no clear D. The CDR3 runs 13 residues. Germline assignment: CDR1 LGHDT and CDR2 YNNKEL (reference sequence). Trimming took 0 bases from V and 6 from J, leaving 8 bases between them. Here the CDR3 DNA reads TGTGCCAGCAGCCAAGATCTTAGGGATGGCTACACCTTC. Its translation is CASSQDLRDGYTF.

Many counts were recorded for this clonotype. The CDR3 coding sequence is TGTGCCAGCAGCTCCCCTCGGGACAGGATAATCACCGGGGAGCTGTTTTTT. Protein product: CASSSPRDRIITGELFF. V gene TRBV7-2 combines with J gene TRBJ2-2; 8 bases line up with TRBD1. The CDR3 runs to 17 residues. Germline V gene sequence: CDR1 SGHTA, CDR2 FQGNSA. The J segment lost 4 bases and the V segment lost 4 bases, leaving 11 bases of the junction unmatched.

This clonotype was seen a few times. The chain employs TRBV12-3 or TRBV12-4 and TRBJ1-2; 7 nucleotides agree with TRBD1. The CDR3 is made up of 15 amino acids. V lost 5 bases, J lost 4 bases, and 10 bases stayed unmatched. The CDR3 nucleotides read TGTGCCAGCAGTCCCTCTCCCTCAGGGGGCTATGGCTACACCTTC. Its translation: CASSPSPSGGYGYTF.

V is TRBV7-6 and J is TRBJ2-2; D is ambiguous. This CDR3 comprises 13 residues. Per the germline V gene, CDR1 is SGHVS and CDR2 is FNYEAQ. V was cut by 3 bases and J by 2 bases, with 4 bases left in between. The chain's CDR3 is CASSFGNTGELFF. The CDR3 nucleotides read TGTGCCAGCAGCTTCGGCAACACCGGGGAGCTGTTTTTT.

This clonotype was observed at least ten times. The CDR3 region is CSARDIGGYTF. CDR3 in DNA: TGCAGTGCTAGAGATATTGGGGGCTACACCTTC. The V call is TRBV20-1, the J call TRBJ1-2; D uncertain. From germline, CDR1 is DFQATT and CDR2 SNEGSKA (reference sequence). The CDR3 spans 11 residues. V was trimmed by 0 bases and J by 8 bases, leaving 7 bases between them.

This clonotype was counted between two and nine times. Written as DNA, the CDR3 is TGCGCCAGCAGCTTGGGGGACAGGTTACCTAACACTGAAGCTTTCTTT. Its protein product is CASSLGDRLPNTEAFF. The rearrangement links TRBV5-1 to TRBJ1-1; 8 bases agree with TRBD1. Germline V lookup: CDR1 SGHRS, CDR2 YFSETQ. The V segment lost 0 bases and the J segment 2 bases; nucleotides outside the gene matches: 6. This CDR3 spans 16 amino acids.